These T cell receptor beta chains were read from a single sample in a study of OX40 agonist ivuxolimab in advanced cancers. The data were produced by immunoSEQ multiplex PCR, yet TCRdb's version contains in-frame clones alone and is incomplete. The sample lists 70,000 or so clones; 80% to 85% were seen once. The starting material was CD4+ or CD8+ T cells sorted from blood, obtained in a trial of the OX40 agonist ivuxolimab. Source of these receptors: an adult with an advanced solid tumor such as melanoma, head and neck, liver or kidney cancer. Each CDR3 is given with its conserved first and last residue. A D gene is named only where the DNA matches it firmly. Clone size is shown for a subset of rows, as once, few, many or a class of expanded clone.

v_gene: TRBV7-9; j_gene: TRBJ2-2; d_gene: TRBD1; abundance: -; CDR3aa: CASSPTRTGGSTGELFF; CDR3nt: TGTGCCAGCAGCCCCACCCGGACAGGGGGCAGCACCGGGGAGCTGTTTTTT
v_gene: TRBV2; j_gene: TRBJ1-5; d_gene: TRBD1; abundance: -; CDR3aa: CASSDRGQVNQPQHF; CDR3nt: TGTGCCAGCAGTGACCGTGGACAGGTCAATCAGCCCCAGCATTTT
v_gene: TRBV7-2; j_gene: TRBJ2-7; d_gene: -; abundance: -; CDR3aa: CASSPKYEQYF; CDR3nt: TGTGCCAGCAGCCCCAAATACGAGCAGTACTTC
v_gene: TRBV7-8; j_gene: TRBJ2-2; d_gene: -; abundance: once; CDR3aa: CASTDRPNTGELFF; CDR3nt: TGTGCCAGTACGGACAGACCCAACACCGGGGAGCTGTTTTTT
v_gene: TRBV7-9; j_gene: TRBJ2-1; d_gene: -; abundance: -; CDR3aa: CASILWGVAESYNEQFF; CDR3nt: TGTGCCAGCATCCTCTGGGGGGTAGCGGAGTCCTACAATGAGCAGTTCTTC
v_gene: TRBV5-6; j_gene: TRBJ2-7; d_gene: -; abundance: -; CDR3aa: CASSFAATGEQYF; CDR3nt: TGTGCCAGCAGCTTCGCCGCTACGGGCGAGCAGTACTTC
v_gene: TRBV15; j_gene: TRBJ1-2; d_gene: TRBD1; abundance: -; CDR3aa: CATTRDRGTYGYTF; CDR3nt: TGTGCCACCACACGGGACAGGGGGACCTATGGCTACACCTTC
v_gene: TRBV6-6; j_gene: TRBJ1-1; d_gene: -; abundance: -; CDR3aa: CASSYKVADTEAFF; CDR3nt: TGTGCCAGCAGTTACAAGGTTGCGGACACTGAAGCTTTCTTT
v_gene: TRBV28; j_gene: TRBJ1-5; d_gene: -; abundance: -; CDR3aa: CASSFGSNSNQPQHF; CDR3nt: TGTGCCAGCAGTTTTGGGTCGAATAGCAATCAGCCCCAGCATTTT
v_gene: TRBV7-2; j_gene: TRBJ2-7; d_gene: -; abundance: few; CDR3aa: CASSLGRADRPQYF; CDR3nt: TGTGCCAGCAGCTTGGGGCGGGCGGACAGACCGCAGTACTTC
v_gene: TRBV11-3; j_gene: TRBJ2-1; d_gene: TRBD2; abundance: -; CDR3aa: CASSPRTSGESGLYNEQFF; CDR3nt: TGTGCCAGCAGCCCGAGGACTAGCGGGGAAAGTGGATTGTACAATGAGCAGTTCTTC
v_gene: TRBV29-1; j_gene: TRBJ2-2; d_gene: TRBD1; abundance: once; CDR3aa: CSVGNTGGTGELFF; CDR3nt: TGCAGCGTCGGGAATACAGGGGGGACCGGGGAGCTGTTTTTT
v_gene: TRBV27; j_gene: TRBJ2-1; d_gene: TRBD2; abundance: once; CDR3aa: CASSFPILADSYNEQFF; CDR3nt: TGTGCCAGCAGCTTCCCTATACTAGCGGACTCCTACAATGAGCAGTTCTTC